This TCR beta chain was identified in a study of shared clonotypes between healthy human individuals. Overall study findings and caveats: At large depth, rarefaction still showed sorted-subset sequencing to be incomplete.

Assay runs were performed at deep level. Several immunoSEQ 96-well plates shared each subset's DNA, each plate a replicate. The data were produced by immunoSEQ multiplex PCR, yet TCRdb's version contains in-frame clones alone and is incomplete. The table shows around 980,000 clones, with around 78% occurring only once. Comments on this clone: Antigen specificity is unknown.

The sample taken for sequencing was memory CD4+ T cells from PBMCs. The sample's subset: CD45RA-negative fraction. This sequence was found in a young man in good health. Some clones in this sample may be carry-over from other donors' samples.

The CDR3 nucleotides read TGCGCCAGCAGTGAGCGGGTAGGTGAGCAGTTCTTC. Amino acids: CASSERVGEQFF. The chain couples TRBV10-2 to TRBJ2-1; no clear D. The CDR3 is 12 amino acids. The V end lost 2 bases, the J end lost 9 bases, and 8 bases lay between the germline ends. Germline CDR1 is WSHSY and CDR2 is SAAADI.